The 22 T cell receptor beta chains below were found in one sample sequenced in a study of blood T cell repertoires in COVID-19. Clones were read by immunoSEQ multiplex PCR, and TCRdb kept only the in-frame ones, dropping some. The table has around 140,000 clones, 80% to 90% seen once; the top ten hold roughly 13%. The sample comprised peripheral blood. The receptors here all came from a man aged 18 to 29 with COVID-19, enrolled during active disease.

The rearrangement links TRBV7-3 to TRBJ2-1, with TRBD2 identical over 10 bases. The germline V gene encodes CDR1 SGHTA and CDR2 FQGTGA. The CDR3 contains 17 residues. The J segment lost 9 bases and the V segment lost 0 bases, leaving 11 bases of the junction unmatched. CDR3 loop: CASSLTFGTSVGGEQFF. For the CDR3, the DNA is TGTGCCAGCAGCTTAACGTTTGGGACTAGCGTGGGCGGTGAGCAGTTCTTC.

The J gene is TRBJ2-2, the V gene TRBV30, with 9 bases aligning to TRBD1. Germline V gene lookup returns CDR1 GTSNPN and CDR2 SVGIG (reference sequence). Unmatched junction bases numbered 10, after V lost 6 bases and J lost 5 bases. This CDR3 contains 15 residues. The CDR3 DNA sequence: TGTGCCTGTCAACTACAGGGGGCCAGAACCGGGGAGCTGTTTTTT. It yields the protein CACQLQGARTGELFF.

The chain has TRBV27 and TRBJ2-7, with a weak D call TRBD1 (6 bases). The CDR3 length is 13 residues. CDR1 is MNHEY and CDR2 is SMNVEV in the germline V gene (reference sequence). The ends were cut back, 4 bases at V and 4 bases at J, with 11 bases in the middle. CDR3 sequence (DNA): TGTGCCAGCAGTTCCACAGGGTATTACGAGCAGTACTTC. Amino acids: CASSSTGYYEQYF.

The chain couples TRBV7-2 to TRBJ2-7, with D unclear. Germline V gives CDR1 SGHTA, CDR2 FQGNSA. This CDR3 spans 13 amino acids. V was clipped by 0 bases and J by 4 bases, with 7 bases between them. The CDR3 coding sequence is TGTGCCAGCAGCTTAGCGCTCGGGTACGAGCAGTACTTC. Translating gives CASSLALGYEQYF.

The V gene is TRBV9, the J gene TRBJ2-7, with 12 bases lining up with TRBD2. CDR1 and CDR2 (germline): SGDLS, YYNGEE. J lost 2 bases, V lost 3 bases, and 3 bases had no gene match. The CDR3 consists of 15 residues. Here the CDR3 reads CASSETSGSAYEQYF. CDR3 bases: TGTGCCAGCAGCGAGACTAGCGGGAGCGCCTACGAGCAGTACTTC.

V usage is TRBV27 and J usage is TRBJ2-7, with D possibly being TRBD2 (5 bases). CDR3 length: 14 residues. The germline V gene has CDR1 MNHEY and CDR2 SMNVEV (reference sequence). Trimming took off 6 bases at V and 3 bases at J, with 15 bases between the two ends. The CDR3 sequence: CASSRPGKNYEQYF. The CDR3 DNA sequence: TGTGCCAGCAGCCGACCCGGGAAGAACTACGAGCAGTACTTC.

The chain couples TRBV6-2 or TRBV6-3 to TRBJ1-6; D is perhaps TRBD1 (6 bases). The CDR3 runs 16 residues. The germline gives CDR1 MNHEY, CDR2 SVGEGT. V was pared by 0 bases and J by 7 bases, with 13 bases between. DNA for the CDR3: TGTGCCAGCAGTTACTCACCACAGGGTCGGAATTCACCCCTCCACTTT. Translated: CASSYSPQGRNSPLHF.

The genes are TRBV2 and TRBJ2-3, with unresolved D. CDR1 and CDR2 (germline): SNHLY, FYNNEI. V gave up 4 bases and J gave up 3 bases, with 14 bases separating them. The CDR3 extends over 15 amino acids. CDR3 nucleotides: TGTGCCAGCAGTGTTGCCTGGAGAAGGACAGATACGCAGTATTTT. It encodes CASSVAWRRTDTQYF.

The chain combines TRBV19 with TRBJ1-5, with a possible D match to TRBD1 (6 bases). There are 15 residues in the CDR3. Germline loops: CDR1 LNHDA, CDR2 SQIVND (reference sequence). The ends were cut back, 6 bases at V and 4 bases at J, with 16 bases in the middle. The CDR3, as DNA: TGTGCCAGTAGAACCGGGACAATCCAAAATCAGCCCCAGCATTTT. It translates to CASRTGTIQNQPQHF.

V and J are TRBV13 and TRBJ2-7, with D possibly matching TRBD2 (6 bases). CDR3 length: 14 amino acids. Germline V gene data show CDR1 as PRHDT and CDR2 as FYEKMQ (reference sequence). V was cut by 0 bases and J by 3 bases, with 9 bases left in between. The CDR3 nucleotides are TGTGCCAGCAGCTTAGGACGGCGGGACTACGAGCAGTACTTC. This codes for CASSLGRRDYEQYF.

The rearrangement joins TRBV4-2 to TRBJ2-2, with D possibly TRBD1 on 6 matching bases. There are 14 residues in the CDR3. Per germline, CDR1 LGHNA and CDR2 YNFKEQ. Trimming removed 0 bases at V and 13 bases at J, with 15 bases between. The CDR3 nucleotides read TGTGCCAGCAGCCAAGAGGGGGCAGAGGCTCGGCTGTTTTTT. This gives the protein CASSQEGAEARLFF.

The J gene is TRBJ2-7, the V gene TRBV19; 9 bases are a match to TRBD2. CDR3 length: 14 residues. Germline assignment: CDR1 LNHDA and CDR2 SQIVND (reference sequence). Trimming at V came to 5 bases and at J to 3 bases, leaving 5 bases not matched to a gene. The CDR3 protein is CASSLTSGYYEQYF. In DNA form, the CDR3 reads TGTGCCAGTAGTCTGACTAGCGGATACTACGAGCAGTACTTC.

The rearrangement uses TRBV7-2 and TRBJ2-1; 9 bases map to TRBD2. Unmatched junction bases numbered 10, after V lost 4 bases and J lost 9 bases. CDR1 and CDR2 from the germline V gene are SGHTA and FQGNSA. There are 15 residues in the CDR3. The CDR3 coding sequence is TGTGCCAGCAGCTCCGCTAGCGGGAAGAGGGCTGAGCAGTTCTTC. Its protein is CASSSASGKRAEQFF.

The chain couples TRBV30 to TRBJ1-1, with a possible D match to TRBD1 (5 bases). Trimming stripped 1 base from V and 6 bases from J, with 9 bases between. CDR3 size: 12 residues. The germline CDR1 and CDR2 sequences are GTSNPN and SVGIG (reference sequence). The CDR3 DNA sequence: TGTGCCTGGAGTGACCGGGGGTCTGAAGCTTTCTTT. This translates into CAWSDRGSEAFF.

Concerning this clone itself: The same CDR3 arises from other DNA sequences in this sample as well. V is TRBV30 and J is TRBJ1-5; D may be TRBD1 (6 bases). Germline CDR1 reads GTSNPN; CDR2 reads SVGIG (reference sequence). The CDR3 covers 14 residues. The V gene lost 0 bases and the J gene lost 4 bases, with 10 bases spanning the gap. DNA for the CDR3: TGTGCCTGGAGTGTGGGGCAGGGGAATCAGCCCCAGCATTTT. Translation gives CAWSVGQGNQPQHF.

This chain uses TRBV2 with TRBJ2-3; TRBD2 matches 14 bases. The CDR3 runs 16 residues. Germline assignment: CDR1 SNHLY and CDR2 FYNNEI. V was clipped by 6 bases and J by 3 bases; unmatched bases: 5. CDR3 residues: CASSTTSGRVTDTQYF. The CDR3 region has the DNA TGTGCCAGCAGCACGACTAGCGGGAGGGTAACAGATACGCAGTATTTT. The full variable domain, with the rest looked up from reference TRBV2 and TRBJ2-3, is EPEVTQTPSHQVTQMGQEVILRCVPISNHLYFYWYRQILGQKVEFLVSFYNNEISEKSEIFDDQFSVERPDGSNFTLKIRSTKLEDSAMYFCASSTTSGRVTDTQYFGPGTRLTVL.

J is TRBJ2-7 and V is TRBV27, with 10 nucleotides matching TRBD1. V was pared by 7 bases and J by 3 bases, with 6 bases of the junction left unmatched. The CDR3 loop spans 14 amino acids. Germline-derived CDR1 and CDR2 are MNHEY and SMNVEV (reference sequence). The chain's CDR3 is CASNKGQGNYEQYF. The CDR3 region has the DNA TGTGCCAGCAACAAGGGACAGGGGAACTACGAGCAGTACTTC.

J is TRBJ1-6 and V is TRBV28, with D tentatively TRBD1 (6 bases). Trimming cost V 4 bases and J 4 bases, with 11 bases left between them. Germline lookup yields CDR1 MDHEN and CDR2 SYDVKM. This CDR3 has 15 residues. The CDR3 DNA sequence: TGTGCCAGCAGTTCAGGACAGAGGTATAATTCACCCCTCCACTTT. This encodes CASSSGQRYNSPLHF.

The rearrangement joins TRBV7-2 to TRBJ2-7; TRBD2 matches at 7 bases. Germline trimming cut 3 bases from V and 3 bases from J; bases unmatched to any gene: 2. This CDR3 has 13 amino acids. Germline CDR1 SGHTA, CDR2 FQGNSA. CDR3 residues: CASSFGGGYEQYF. CDR3 sequence (DNA): TGTGCCAGCAGCTTTGGCGGGGGCTACGAGCAGTACTTC.

The chain couples TRBV19 to TRBJ2-7; the match to TRBD1 covers 10 bases. Germline CDR1 and CDR2: LNHDA and SQIVND (reference sequence). CDR3 length: 14 amino acids. The V segment lost 5 bases and the J segment 4 bases; nucleotides outside the gene matches: 5. The DNA of the CDR3 is TGTGCCAGTAGTTCACGACAGGGGGCTTACGAGCAGTACTTC. This gives the protein CASSSRQGAYEQYF.

The gene calls are TRBV6-6 and TRBJ1-5, with D possibly matching TRBD1 (5 bases). Germline CDR1 MNHNY, CDR2 SVGAGI (reference sequence). The CDR3 runs 13 residues. V lost 1 base to trimming and J lost 8 bases, with 9 bases between them. The CDR3 loop reads CASSYFKGEPQHF. DNA for the CDR3: TGTGCCAGCAGTTACTTCAAAGGGGAGCCCCAGCATTTT.

The gene calls are TRBV24-1 and TRBJ2-1; 7 nucleotides agree with TRBD2. V lost 7 bases, J lost 10 bases, and 24 bases stayed unmatched. CDR3 length equals 18 residues. The germline CDR1 and CDR2 sequences are KGHDR and SFDVKD. Here the CDR3 reads CATSVSGRAVQKGREQFF. In DNA form, the CDR3 reads TGTGCCACCAGCGTTTCAGGGAGGGCGGTCCAAAAGGGACGGGAGCAGTTCTTC.